Listed below are T cell receptor beta chains from one sample, sequenced in a study of T cell responses to AZD1222 COVID-19 vaccine. Clones were sequenced by immunoSEQ multiplex PCR, and TCRdb holds only the in-frame ones, with some missing. The profile shows around 180,000 clones, 85% to 90% of them singletons. The starting material was peripheral blood, obtained on day 0 of AZD1222 vaccination. The receptors were sampled from an adult in good health. CDR3s include the opening cysteine and the closing phenylalanine or tryptophan. A D gene is named only where the DNA matches it firmly. Clone size is stated in some rows and not others, as once, few, many or a class when expanded.

NA,TRBD1,TRBJ2-2,TRBV7-2,TGTGCCAGCAGCACGCGACAGGGATTGGGCACCGGGGAGCTGTTTTTT,CASSTRQGLGTGELFF
NA,TRBD1,TRBJ1-4,TRBV6-6,TGTGCCAGCAGTCCAGGGGGGAATGAAAAACTGTTTTTT,CASSPGGNEKLFF
once,NA,TRBJ2-7,TRBV27,TGTGCCAGCAGTCCATCTATCAATGGAGTGTACGAGCAGTACTTC,CASSPSINGVYEQYF
NA,NA,TRBJ2-6,TRBV3-1/TRBV3-2,TGTGCCAGCAGCCCGCCGGGTTCTGGGGCCAACGTCCTGACTTTC,CASSPPGSGANVLTF
NA,TRBD1,TRBJ1-3,TRBV3-1/TRBV3-2,TGTGCCAGCAGATTAGGGACAGGGGCTGGAAACACCATATATTTT,CASRLGTGAGNTIYF
NA,TRBD1,TRBJ1-5,TRBV7-2,TGTGCCAGCAGCTTAAGGTGGGGGACAGATCAGCCCCAGCATTTT,CASSLRWGTDQPQHF
NA,NA,TRBJ1-4,TRBV24-1,TGTGCCACCAGTCCCGGGACGGAAGAAAAACTGTTTTTT,CATSPGTEEKLFF
NA,NA,TRBJ2-7,TRBV10-3,TGTGCCATCAGTGAGGGGTTCGGCACTTCCTACGAGCAGTACTTC,CAISEGFGTSYEQYF
NA,NA,TRBJ2-5,TRBV3-1/TRBV3-2,TGTGCCAGCAGCCAAGATGGTAGGAGGGAGACCCAGTACTTC,CASSQDGRRETQYF
NA,NA,TRBJ2-5,TRBV7-9,TGTGCCAGCAGCTTAGCGGCGGGGCAAGAGACCCAGTACTTC,CASSLAAGQETQYF
NA,NA,TRBJ2-3,TRBV2,TGTGCCAGCAGGACGATCACAGATACGCAGTATTTT,CASRTITDTQYF
NA,NA,TRBJ1-2,TRBV6-2/TRBV6-3,TGTGCCAGCAGTTATTGGGGGCTTGAGGGCGGCTATGGCTACACCTTC,CASSYWGLEGGYGYTF
NA,NA,TRBJ2-1,TRBV28,TGTGCCAGCAGTTTAACCTACTTGGGGGGGCAGTTCTTC,CASSLTYLGGQFF
NA,NA,TRBJ1-6,TRBV15,TGTGCCACCAGCAGAGTTGGGTATTCACCCCTCCACTTT,CATSRVGYSPLHF
NA,TRBD1,TRBJ1-5,TRBV28,TGTGCCAGCAGATTTCTTGGACAGGGAGGTCAGCCCCAGCATTTT,CASRFLGQGGQPQHF